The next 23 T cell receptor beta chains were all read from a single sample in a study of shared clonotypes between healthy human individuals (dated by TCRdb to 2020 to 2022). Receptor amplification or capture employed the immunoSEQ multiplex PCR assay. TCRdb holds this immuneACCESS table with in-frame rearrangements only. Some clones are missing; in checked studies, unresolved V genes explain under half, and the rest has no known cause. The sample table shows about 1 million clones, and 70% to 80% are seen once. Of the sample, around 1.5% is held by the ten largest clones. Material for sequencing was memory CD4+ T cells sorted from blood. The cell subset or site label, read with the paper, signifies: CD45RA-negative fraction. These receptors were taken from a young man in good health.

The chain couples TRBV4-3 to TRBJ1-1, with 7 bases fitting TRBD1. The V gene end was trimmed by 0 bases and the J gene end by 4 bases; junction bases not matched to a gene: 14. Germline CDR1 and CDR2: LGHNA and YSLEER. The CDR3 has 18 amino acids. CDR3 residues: CASSQDRDSITRGTEAFF. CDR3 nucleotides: TGCGCCAGCAGCCAAGACCGGGACAGCATAACGAGGGGCACTGAAGCTTTCTTT.

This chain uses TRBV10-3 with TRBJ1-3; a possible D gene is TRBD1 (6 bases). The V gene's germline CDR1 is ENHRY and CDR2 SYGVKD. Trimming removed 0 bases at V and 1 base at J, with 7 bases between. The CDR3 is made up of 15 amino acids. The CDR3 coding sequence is TGTGCCATCAGTGAGTCAGGGGGATCTGGAAACACCATATATTTT. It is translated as CAISESGGSGNTIYF.

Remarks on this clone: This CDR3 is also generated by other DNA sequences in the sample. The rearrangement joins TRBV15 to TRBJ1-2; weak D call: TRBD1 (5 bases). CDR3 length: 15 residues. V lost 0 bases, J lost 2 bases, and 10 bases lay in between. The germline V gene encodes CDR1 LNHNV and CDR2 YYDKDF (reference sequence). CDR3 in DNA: TGTGCCACCAGCAGAGATCTCGGGGCAAACTATGGCTACACCTTC. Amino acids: CATSRDLGANYGYTF.

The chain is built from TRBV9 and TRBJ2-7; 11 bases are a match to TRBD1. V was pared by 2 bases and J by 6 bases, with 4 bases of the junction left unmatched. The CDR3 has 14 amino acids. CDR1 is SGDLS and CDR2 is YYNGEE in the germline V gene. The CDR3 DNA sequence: TGTGCCAGCAGCGTCGGGACAGGGGGGCGCGAGCAGTACTTC. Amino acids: CASSVGTGGREQYF. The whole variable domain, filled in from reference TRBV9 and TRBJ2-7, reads DSGVTQTPKHLITATGQRVTLRCSPRSGDLSVYWYQQSLDQGLQFLIQYYNGEERAKGNILERFSAQQFPDLHSELNLSSLELGDSALYFCASSVGTGGREQYFGPGTRLTVT.

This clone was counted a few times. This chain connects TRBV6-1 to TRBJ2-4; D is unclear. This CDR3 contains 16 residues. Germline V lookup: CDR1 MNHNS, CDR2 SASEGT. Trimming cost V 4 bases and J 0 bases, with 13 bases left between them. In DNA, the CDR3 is TGTGCCAGCAGTGGTTGGCAGTATCTAGCCAAAAACATTCAGTACTTC. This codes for CASSGWQYLAKNIQYF.

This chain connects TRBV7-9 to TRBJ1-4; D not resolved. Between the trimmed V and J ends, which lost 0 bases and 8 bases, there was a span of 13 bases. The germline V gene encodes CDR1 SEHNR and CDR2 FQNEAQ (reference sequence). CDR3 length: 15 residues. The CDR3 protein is CASSLAQSGVEKLFF. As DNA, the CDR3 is TGTGCCAGCAGCTTAGCTCAGTCTGGCGTCGAAAAACTGTTTTTT.

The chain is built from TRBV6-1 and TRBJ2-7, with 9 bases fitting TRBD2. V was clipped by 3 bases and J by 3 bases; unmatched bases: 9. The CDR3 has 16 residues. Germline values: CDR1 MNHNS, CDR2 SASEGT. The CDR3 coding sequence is TGTGCCAGCAGTGAGACCCTAGCGGGAAGAAGCTACGAGCAGTACTTC. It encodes CASSETLAGRSYEQYF.

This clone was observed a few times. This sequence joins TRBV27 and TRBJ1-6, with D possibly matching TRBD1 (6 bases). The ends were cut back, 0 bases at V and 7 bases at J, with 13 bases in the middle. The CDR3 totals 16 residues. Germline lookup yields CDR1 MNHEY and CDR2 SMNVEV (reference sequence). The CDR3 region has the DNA TGTGCCAGCAGTTTATCGCGGATCGGGACAAATTCACCCCTCCACTTT. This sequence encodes CASSLSRIGTNSPLHF.

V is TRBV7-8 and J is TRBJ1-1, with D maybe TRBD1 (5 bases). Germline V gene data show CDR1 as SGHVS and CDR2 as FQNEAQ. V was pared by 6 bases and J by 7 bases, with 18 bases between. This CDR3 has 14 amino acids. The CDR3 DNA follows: TGTGCCAGCAGACAATTTCAGGGAGTAGGTGAAGCTTTCTTT. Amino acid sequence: CASRQFQGVGEAFF.

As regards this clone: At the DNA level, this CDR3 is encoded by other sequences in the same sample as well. Here the CDR3 DNA reads TGCGCCAGCAGCTTGGCAGGGTTCGAGCAGTACTTC. Translated, it gives CASSLAGFEQYF. The chain recombines TRBV5-1 with TRBJ2-7, with a possible D match to TRBD1 (5 bases). Per the germline V gene, CDR1 is SGHRS and CDR2 is YFSETQ. Trimming left V 0 bases short and J 6 bases short, with 7 bases between. The CDR3 is 12 residues long.

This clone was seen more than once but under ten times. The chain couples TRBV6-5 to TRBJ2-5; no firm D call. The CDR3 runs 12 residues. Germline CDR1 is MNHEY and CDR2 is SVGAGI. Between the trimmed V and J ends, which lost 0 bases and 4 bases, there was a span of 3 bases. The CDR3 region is CASSYSGETQYF. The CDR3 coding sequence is TGTGCCAGCAGTTACTCAGGAGAGACCCAGTACTTC.

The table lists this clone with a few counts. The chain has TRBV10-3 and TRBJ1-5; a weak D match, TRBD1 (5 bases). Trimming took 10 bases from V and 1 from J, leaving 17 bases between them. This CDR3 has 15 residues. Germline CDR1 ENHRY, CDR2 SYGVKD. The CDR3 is CATQSTGPSNQPQHF. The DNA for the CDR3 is TGTGCCACGCAGAGCACAGGACCGAGCAATCAGCCCCAGCATTTT.

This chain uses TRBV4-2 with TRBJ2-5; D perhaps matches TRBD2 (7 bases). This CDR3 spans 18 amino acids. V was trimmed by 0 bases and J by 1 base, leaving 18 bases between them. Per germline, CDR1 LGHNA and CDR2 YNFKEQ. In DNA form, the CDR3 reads TGTGCCAGCAGCCAAGATCTCCTCGCGGGGGCTTCCCAAGAGACCCAGTACTTC. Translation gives CASSQDLLAGASQETQYF.

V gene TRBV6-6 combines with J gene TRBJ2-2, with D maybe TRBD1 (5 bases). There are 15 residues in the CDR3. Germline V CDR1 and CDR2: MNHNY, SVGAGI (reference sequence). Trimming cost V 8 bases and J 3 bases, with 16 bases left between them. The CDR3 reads CASAKRLQDTGELFF. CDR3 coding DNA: TGTGCCAGCGCGAAACGGTTACAGGACACCGGGGAGCTGTTTTTT.

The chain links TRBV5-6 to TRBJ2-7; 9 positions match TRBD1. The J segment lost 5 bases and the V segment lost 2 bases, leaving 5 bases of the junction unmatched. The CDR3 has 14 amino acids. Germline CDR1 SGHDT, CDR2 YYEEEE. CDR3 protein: CASSFYRGLDEQYF. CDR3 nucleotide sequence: TGTGCCAGCAGCTTTTACAGGGGGCTCGACGAGCAGTACTTC.

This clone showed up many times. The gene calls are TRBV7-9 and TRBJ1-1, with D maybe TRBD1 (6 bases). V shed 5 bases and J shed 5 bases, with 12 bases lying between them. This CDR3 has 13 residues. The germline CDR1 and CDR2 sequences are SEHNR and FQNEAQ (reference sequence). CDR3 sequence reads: CASSRLQGTEAFF. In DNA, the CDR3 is TGTGCCAGCAGCCGACTACAGGGAACTGAAGCTTTCTTT.

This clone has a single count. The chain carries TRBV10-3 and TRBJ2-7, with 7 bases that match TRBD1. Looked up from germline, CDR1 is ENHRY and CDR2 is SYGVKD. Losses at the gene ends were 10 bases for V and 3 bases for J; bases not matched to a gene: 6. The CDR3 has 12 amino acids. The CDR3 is CATTGTDYEQYF. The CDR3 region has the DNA TGTGCCACCACCGGGACAGACTACGAGCAGTACTTC.

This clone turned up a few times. This CDR3 reads CASSPSGAPPGNTIYF. DNA of the CDR3: TGTGCCAGCAGCCCGTCAGGGGCTCCCCCTGGAAACACCATATATTTT. The V gene is TRBV5-6, the J gene TRBJ1-3; D perhaps matches TRBD1 (6 bases). The CDR3 extends over 16 amino acids. V was clipped by 4 bases and J by 2 bases, with 16 bases between them. Germline loops: CDR1 SGHDT, CDR2 YYEEEE.

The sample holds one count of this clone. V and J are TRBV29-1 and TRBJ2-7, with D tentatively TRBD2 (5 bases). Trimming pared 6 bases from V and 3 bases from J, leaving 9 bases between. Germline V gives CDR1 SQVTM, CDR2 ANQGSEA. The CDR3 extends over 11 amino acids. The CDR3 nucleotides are TGCAGCGTAGCCCGGGACTACGAGCAGTACTTC. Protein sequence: CSVARDYEQYF.

The CDR3 is CASSTDRYEQYF. The CDR3 region has the DNA TGTGCCAGCAGTACGGATCGCTACGAGCAGTACTTC. This sequence joins TRBV5-4 and TRBJ2-7; no reliable D call. V lost 5 bases and J lost 3, with 9 bases in between. This CDR3 spans 12 amino acids. The germline V gene has CDR1 SGHNT and CDR2 YYREEE (reference sequence).

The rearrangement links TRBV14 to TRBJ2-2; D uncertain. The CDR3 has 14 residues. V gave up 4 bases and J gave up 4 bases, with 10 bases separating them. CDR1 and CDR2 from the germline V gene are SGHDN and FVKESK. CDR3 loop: CASSPPVGTGELFF. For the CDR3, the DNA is TGTGCCAGCAGCCCCCCGGTGGGCACCGGGGAGCTGTTTTTT.

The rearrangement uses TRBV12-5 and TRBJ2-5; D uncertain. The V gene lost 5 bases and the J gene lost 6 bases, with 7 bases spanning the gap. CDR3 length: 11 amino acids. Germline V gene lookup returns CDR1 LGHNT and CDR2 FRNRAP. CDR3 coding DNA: TGTGCTAGTGGTATCGGACAGACCCAGTACTTC. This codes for CASGIGQTQYF.

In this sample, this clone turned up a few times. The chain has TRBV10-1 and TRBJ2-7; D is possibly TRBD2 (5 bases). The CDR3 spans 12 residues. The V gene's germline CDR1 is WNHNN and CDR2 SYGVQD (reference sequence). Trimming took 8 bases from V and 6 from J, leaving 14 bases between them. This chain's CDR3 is CASGRADGEQYF. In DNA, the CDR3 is TGCGCCAGCGGGAGAGCGGATGGCGAGCAGTACTTC.